What follows are 20 T cell receptor beta chains derived from one specimen sequenced in a study of identical twins. MiXCR, run by TCRdb on the 5' RACE reads, gives a single entry per CDR3 protein. Of approximately 670,000 distinct CDR3 sequences in the sample, around 6% are singletons; the top ten hold roughly 1.8%. The specimen was naive T cells sorted from blood. The receptor source for this set is a man younger than 35 in good health.

This clonotype has a handful of counts. The V and J genes are TRBV20-1 and TRBJ2-7, with TRBD1 as a possible D gene (6 bases). CDR3 length: 15 residues. Germline CDR1 is DFQATT and CDR2 is SNEGSKA (reference sequence). Trimming removed 2 bases from V and 3 bases from J, with 17 bases in between. CDR3: CSARPGAGDFYEQYF. In nucleotides, the CDR3 is TGCAGTGCTAGACCAGGGGCGGGCGACTTCTACGAGCAGTACTTC.

There are many counts of this clonotype. This chain joins TRBV20-1 and TRBJ2-3, with D possibly matching TRBD2 (6 bases). The CDR3 spans 18 residues. CDR1 DFQATT and CDR2 SNEGSKA come from the germline V gene (reference sequence). Trimming shortened V by 3 bases and J by 2 bases, and 24 bases separated the two germline ends. Here the CDR3 DNA reads TGCAGTGCTAGCCGGACTACTAGGCCCACTGTTCACACAGATACGCAGTATTTT. This codes for CSASRTTRPTVHTDTQYF.

This clonotype was recorded many times. This chain joins TRBV7-2 and TRBJ2-1; D call uncertain. The CDR3 contains 13 residues. Germline V lookup: CDR1 SGHTA, CDR2 FQGNSA. V lost 2 bases and J lost 6, with 8 bases in between. The CDR3 is CASSLSSLNEQFF. The DNA for the CDR3 is TGTGCCAGCAGCTTAAGTTCCCTCAATGAGCAGTTCTTC.

The table lists this clonotype with many counts. This chain joins TRBV12-3 or TRBV12-4 and TRBJ1-5; 7 nucleotides match TRBD1. This CDR3 has 15 residues. The V and J ends lost 5 bases and 2 bases, in that order; junction bases with no gene match: 6. CDR3: CASSETGSGNQPQHF. The CDR3 DNA is TGTGCCAGCAGTGAGACAGGGTCGGGCAATCAGCCCCAGCATTTT.

The sample holds a few counts of this clonotype. CDR3 protein: CASKETGNEKLFF. The CDR3 DNA follows: TGCGCCAGCAAGGAGACAGGGAATGAAAAACTGTTTTTT. V is TRBV5-1 and J is TRBJ1-4; 7 bases line up with TRBD1. Trimming took 6 bases from V and 5 from J; bases not matched to a gene: 4. The germline gives CDR1 SGHRS, CDR2 YFSETQ. This CDR3 has 13 residues.

Many counts were recorded for this clonotype. This chain joins TRBV27 and TRBJ2-7, with D maybe TRBD1 (5 bases). This CDR3 spans 13 amino acids. Germline lookup yields CDR1 MNHEY and CDR2 SMNVEV (reference sequence). V lost 5 bases to trimming and J lost 3 bases, with 11 bases between them. This CDR3 reads CASSPDSIYEQYF. The CDR3, as DNA: TGTGCCAGCAGTCCCGACAGCATCTACGAGCAGTACTTC.

This clonotype was seen at least ten times. CDR3 nucleotides: TGTGCCAGCAGAGACACTGAAGCTTTCTTT. Its translation is CASRDTEAFF. The chain recombines TRBV6-2 or TRBV6-3 with TRBJ1-1, with D unclear. Between the trimmed V and J ends, which lost 6 bases and 3 bases, there was a span of 2 bases. Germline-derived CDR1 and CDR2 are MNHEY and SVGEGT. The length of the CDR3 is 10 residues.

This clonotype was picked up a small number of times. The chain carries TRBV5-6 and TRBJ1-1; D uncertain. CDR3 size: 14 residues. The germline CDR1 and CDR2 sequences are SGHDT and YYEEEE. With 2 bases removed from V and 6 bases from J, the gap between germline ends came to 14 bases. CDR3: CASSLPGKGPEAFF. CDR3 bases: TGTGCCAGCAGCTTACCGGGGAAAGGTCCTGAAGCTTTCTTT.

This clonotype was seen ten or more times. The chain couples TRBV14 to TRBJ2-1, with D possibly being TRBD1 (6 bases). V shed 4 bases and J shed 9 bases, with 16 bases lying between them. Looked up from germline, CDR1 is SGHDN and CDR2 is FVKESK. CDR3 length: 14 residues. The CDR3 reads CASSPGWGQSEQFF. As DNA, the CDR3 is TGTGCCAGCAGCCCCGGTTGGGGACAATCTGAGCAGTTCTTC.

This clonotype has at least ten counts. The V call is TRBV5-1, the J call TRBJ2-7; maybe TRBD1 (5 bases). Germline assignment: CDR1 SGHRS and CDR2 YFSETQ. V shed 0 bases and J shed 5 bases, with 15 bases lying between them. The CDR3 is 15 residues long. The CDR3 sequence is CASSLAGREFDEQYF. CDR3 sequence (DNA): TGCGCCAGCAGCTTGGCCGGCAGGGAATTCGACGAGCAGTACTTC.

The gene calls are TRBV4-3 and TRBJ2-5; 9 bases line up with TRBD1. From germline, CDR1 is LGHNA and CDR2 YSLEER. The CDR3 runs 15 residues. V lost 1 base, J lost 4 bases, and 4 bases stayed unmatched. The CDR3 reads CASSQAQGAGETQYF. In DNA, the CDR3 is TGCGCCAGCAGCCAAGCACAGGGGGCTGGAGAGACCCAGTACTTC.

This clonotype was recorded at least ten times. This chain links TRBV6-2 or TRBV6-3 with TRBJ2-3, with 7 positions matching TRBD2. The junction had 5 bases not matched to a gene; V was cut back by 2 bases and J by 6 bases. CDR1 MNHEY and CDR2 SVGEGT come from the germline V gene. CDR3 length equals 14 residues. For the CDR3, the DNA is TGTGCCAGCAGTTACAATCCAGCGGGGGATACGCAGTATTTT. Translation gives CASSYNPAGDTQYF.

The chain employs TRBV6-1 and TRBJ2-2; D not resolved. Germline V gives CDR1 MNHNS, CDR2 SASEGT. The CDR3 runs 16 residues. V lost 6 bases, J lost 1 base, and 15 bases lay in between. Written as DNA, the CDR3 is TGTGCCAGCAGCCGCGTGGTGGGAATGAACACCGGGGAGCTGTTTTTT. Amino acids: CASSRVVGMNTGELFF.

V is TRBV21-1 and J is TRBJ2-7; the table's D gene call, TRBD2, was not cross checked with the DNA. TRBV21-1 is a pseudogene locus. The CDR3 spans 14 residues. This CDR3 reads CASSPPGLTYEQYV. The CDR3 DNA is TGTGCCAGCAGCCCCCCGGGACTCACCTACGAGCAGTACGTC.

The V gene is TRBV10-3, the J gene TRBJ2-1; D may be TRBD1 (5 bases). The germline V gene encodes CDR1 ENHRY and CDR2 SYGVKD. Trimming took off 3 bases at V and 0 bases at J, with 9 bases between the two ends. This CDR3 has 15 residues. The CDR3: CAISEAGFSYNEQFF. The CDR3 DNA is TGTGCCATCAGTGAAGCAGGGTTCTCCTACAATGAGCAGTTCTTC.

This clonotype was detected many times. V gene TRBV18 combines with J gene TRBJ2-3; D is perhaps TRBD1 (5 bases). V lost 3 bases and J lost 2, with 12 bases in between. The CDR3 covers 15 residues. Germline lookup yields CDR1 KGHSH and CDR2 LQKENI. The CDR3 DNA follows: TGTGCCAGCTCACCCGCGACAGAAAACACAGATACGCAGTATTTT. Translating it yields CASSPATENTDTQYF.

This clonotype was recorded many times. This sequence joins TRBV29-1 and TRBJ2-7, with no clear D. Trimming removed 3 bases at V and 0 bases at J, with 9 bases between. There are 13 residues in the CDR3. CDR1 and CDR2 (germline): SQVTM, ANQGSEA. Here the CDR3 reads CSVDDSNSYEQYF. The CDR3 nucleotides are TGCAGCGTTGATGACTCAAACTCCTACGAGCAGTACTTC.

With regard to this clonotype: A read error may explain this, as a much larger clone is one base away. This chain connects TRBV4-1 to TRBJ2-2; no definite D call. The germline CDR1 and CDR2 sequences are MGHRA and YSYEKL. The V and J ends lost 2 bases and 4 bases respectively, with 11 bases between them. The CDR3 extends over 15 amino acids. In DNA, the CDR3 is TGCGCCAGCAGCCAACGTCAGAGGATCACCGGGGAGCTGTTTTTT. Translated: CASSQRQRITGELFF.

This clonotype has at least ten counts. This chain uses TRBV7-8 with TRBJ2-3, with 9 bases matching TRBD2. CDR1 SGHVS and CDR2 FQNEAQ come from the germline V gene. The CDR3 is made up of 16 amino acids. Trimming took 7 bases from V and 2 from J; bases not matched to a gene: 10. CDR3 sequence reads: CASKRTSVTFTDTQYF. In DNA form, the CDR3 reads TGTGCCAGCAAAAGGACTAGCGTAACCTTCACAGATACGCAGTATTTT.

This clonotype came up many times. The rearrangement links TRBV29-1 to TRBJ1-2; D uncertain. The germline gives CDR1 SQVTM, CDR2 ANQGSEA. The CDR3 runs to 12 residues. CDR3 DNA: TGCACCTTCGAGTCCGAGAACTATGGCTACACCTTC. Amino acids: CTFESENYGYTF.